The 8 T cell receptor beta chains below come from one sample, sequenced in a study of T cells in Graves' hyperthyroidism and ophthalmopathy. RNA transcripts were the template for amplifying TCR beta CDR3 regions. The TCR CDR3 first-round RT-PCR relied on the HTBI primer set. MiXCR, run by TCRdb on the multiplex PCR reads, gives a single entry per CDR3 protein. The sample has roughly 500,000 distinct CDR3 sequences; 46% are singletons. Sequencing was performed on peripheral blood or thyroid tissue (not recorded which). The receptor source for this set is an adult woman with Graves' disease, either hyperthyroidism or ophthalmopathy (not recorded which).

This rearrangement joins TRBV7-9 to TRBJ2-7, with 8 bases fitting TRBD1. This CDR3 spans 12 amino acids. Losses at the gene ends were 4 bases for V and 9 bases for J; bases not matched to a gene: 5. Germline V lookup: CDR1 SEHNR, CDR2 FQNEAQ (reference sequence). The CDR3 spells CASSSDRVGQYF. DNA for the CDR3: TGTGCCAGCAGCTCGGACAGGGTCGGGCAGTACTTC.

The CDR3 reads CASSPHADRELGEQYF. The CDR3 region has the DNA TGTGCCAGCAGCCCGCACGCGGACAGGGAACTTGGCGAGCAGTACTTC. The chain combines TRBV7-2 with TRBJ2-7; 8 bases are a match to TRBD1. Germline trimming cut 5 bases from V and 6 bases from J; bases unmatched to any gene: 15. Germline V lookup: CDR1 SGHTA, CDR2 FQGNSA. CDR3 size: 16 residues.

This clonotype came up many times. The chain uses TRBV25-1 and TRBJ1-1; a weak D match, TRBD1 (6 bases). V dropped 8 bases and J dropped 8 bases, with 9 bases sitting between them. The CDR3 contains 10 residues. CDR1 is MGHDK, CDR2 SYGVNS, per germline. CDR3 in DNA: TGTGCCAGCGGGGGCCGAGAAGCTTTCTTT. Encoded protein: CASGGREAFF.

This chain uses TRBV9 with TRBJ2-5; 14 nucleotides agree with TRBD2. Trimming cost V 3 bases and J 4 bases; bases outside gene matches: 11. CDR1 is SGDLS, CDR2 YYNGEE, per germline. This CDR3 has 18 residues. CDR3 protein: CASSAGPGLAGDSETQYF. The CDR3 DNA is TGTGCCAGCAGCGCCGGCCCGGGACTAGCGGGAGATTCAGAGACCCAGTACTTC.

This chain links TRBV11-3 with TRBJ2-2; possibly TRBD2 for D (5 bases). The V gene's germline CDR1 is SGHNT and CDR2 YENEEA. V lost 2 bases and J lost 1, with 8 bases in between. This CDR3 region has 15 residues. In DNA form, the CDR3 reads TGTGCCAGCAGCTTACGGGCGGGGAACACCGGGGAGCTGTTTTTT. This encodes CASSLRAGNTGELFF.

V and J are TRBV11-2 and TRBJ2-3, with 8 bases that match TRBD2. The CDR3 is 14 amino acids. Losses at the gene ends were 10 bases for V and 2 bases for J; bases not matched to a gene: 8. The germline CDR1 and CDR2 sequences are SGHAT and FQNNGV. The CDR3 region is CATSGGRFTDTQYF. DNA for the CDR3: TGTGCCACTTCCGGCGGGAGGTTCACAGATACGCAGTATTTT.

This clonotype was observed at least ten times. The chain combines TRBV5-5 with TRBJ1-1; no firm D call. Trimming stripped 3 bases from V and 3 bases from J, with 6 bases between. Germline lookup yields CDR1 SGHKS and CDR2 YYEKEE (reference sequence). The CDR3 spans 12 residues. The CDR3 bases are TGTGCCAGCAGCTGGGCAGACACTGAAGCTTTCTTT. It encodes CASSWADTEAFF.

This clonotype has a handful of counts. The rearrangement uses TRBV7-9 and TRBJ1-1, with 7 bases aligning to TRBD1. In germline, CDR1 is SEHNR, CDR2 FQNEAQ (reference sequence). This CDR3 has 15 residues. V lost 4 bases and J lost 0; bases outside the gene matches: 5. This CDR3 reads CASSSRDSVNTEAFF. CDR3 nucleotide sequence: TGTGCCAGCAGCTCACGGGACAGCGTGAACACTGAAGCTTTCTTT. Full variable domain (outside the CDR3, taken from reference TRBV7-9 and TRBJ1-1): DTGVSQNPRHKITKRGQNVTFRCDPISEHNRLYWYRQTLGQGPEFLTYFQNEAQLEKSRLLSDRFSAERPKGSFSTLEIQRTEQGDSAMYLCASSSRDSVNTEAFFGQGTRLTVV.